This T cell receptor (beta chain) is drawn from a study of T cell changes during pregnancy in multiple sclerosis. Germline V gene sequence: CDR1 SGHVS, CDR2 FNYEAQ. The germline V and J ends were trimmed by 2 bases and 9 bases, with 16 bases remaining between them. The CDR3 is made up of 15 amino acids. This table comes from immunoSEQ multiplex PCR, and its TCRdb copy is limited to in-frame clones, with some not included. The table records just over 15,000 clones, roughly four fifths of them present only once. The rearrangement joins TRBV7-6 to TRBJ2-2; the D gene is possibly TRBD2 (5 bases). The TCR originated in a female donor in good health, enrolled as a control in a pregnancy study. Sequenced material: CD8+ T cells from peripheral blood mononuclear cells, taken after pregnancy. This CDR3 is CASSLIANPSRELFF. The CDR3 nucleotides are TGTGCCAGCAGCTTAATAGCGAATCCAAGTCGGGAGCTGTTTTTT.